This note documents a single TCR beta chain sequence. Its antigen is currently not known. The receptor library was made with 5' RACE. Preparation of each TCR library used around 3.5 ug of total RNA. For each sample, cDNA synthesis was carried out in eight separate reactions using SMARTScribe reverse transcriptase. During cDNA synthesis, template switching introduced unique molecular identifiers that contained a 6-nucleotide sample barcode. Amplification of TCRalpha and TCRbeta cDNA involved two nested PCRs of approximately 16 and 9 cycles, and each PCR was followed by bead purification. Before amplification, the cDNA was both treated with uracil DNA-glycosylase and purified with the QIAquick PCR purification kit. In the second PCR, Illumina TruSeq-compatible adapters and sample-specific barcodes were added. TapeStation and Qubit were used to check library quality and concentration, and around 4.5 ng of each library went into the pool. Pooled libraries were sequenced on an Illumina HiSeq2500 single-index Rapid Run with 2 x 100 bp reads and custom sequencing primers. In the source study's methods: MiGEC version 1.2.6 was used for UMI-based consensus assembly, which corrected PCR and sequencing errors. MiXCR version 2.1.1 was used to carry out V(D)J alignment, clonotype assembly and CDR3 extraction. To normalise gene usage, clonotype sharing and MAIT/NKT TCR abundance, the analysis used the top 1000, 10 000 and 20 000 clonotypes per sample. Diversity was computed as the inverse Simpson index with the vegan R package after downsampling to 27 000 UMIs. Paired Mann-Whitney U tests were applied to discordant twin pairs, with Benjamini-Hochberg correction for multiple testing. Once TCRdb had reprocessed the reads, it stored one entry per CDR3 protein sequence and supplied no DNA. What appears here as the V and J calls and clone size reflects TCRdb's work, not the paper's. This sample's table contains some 330,000 distinct CDR3 sequences. About 5% of the sample is in the top ten clones.

The data originate from a study of monozygotic twins with inflammatory bowel disease (dated by TCRdb to the late 2010s). Regarding the research as a whole: In total, some 30 monozygotic twin pairs made up the full study: 19 Danish pairs, all IBD-discordant, plus nine German pairs, of which four were IBD-concordant and five were IBD-discordant. Each individual had, on average, about 151 000 unique TCRalpha sequences and 181 000 unique TCRbeta sequences available for analysis. The search for disease-associated traits relied mainly on comparing, within discordant pairs, IBD patients with their genetically identical healthy co-twins.

From each donor, a roughly 2.7 ml peripheral blood sample was collected into PAXgene tubes and kept at -80 degrees C. Without any T cell sorting, total RNA was extracted from whole blood using the PAXgene blood miRNA kit on an automated QIAcube. Peripheral blood from monozygotic twin pairs who were concordant or discordant for inflammatory bowel disease underwent deep TCRalpha and TCRbeta repertoire profiling using unique molecular barcoding. Smoking habits were recorded for all twin pairs, with individuals classified as current, former or never smokers. Overall study outcomes, separate from this receptor: Because patients were on differing immunosuppressive treatments, the repertoires may have picked up extra background noise and inter-individual variability. No single strong signal or clonotype linked to IBD turned up in the results, so the idea that one exists was not supported. Compared with healthy twins, IBD patients had fewer clonotypes in common with other individuals, a difference most pronounced in patients showing signs of disease activity. No difference in repertoire similarity was observed between concordant and discordant twins, possibly owing to limited statistical power. Measured by the inverse Simpson index, TCRbeta repertoire diversity was lower in IBD patients than in their healthy co-twins. Distinction between different T cell subtypes could not be achieved in the analysis.

According to the germline V gene (reference sequence), CDR1 reads GTSNPN and CDR2 reads SVGIG. The CDR3 sequence holds 15 residues, the cysteine and phenylalanine included. No DNA has been recorded. Source material: blood. Recombination linked TRBV30 to TRBJ1-5. This clonotype was obtained from a human donor with ulcerative colitis or Crohn's disease, or a healthy co-twin of an affected twin (not recorded which). The CDR3 protein sequence reads: CAWSPGLAGNQPQHF.